This entry features one T cell receptor (beta chain) sequence. Antigen unknown. Researchers ran the PCR with 60 Vbeta and 13 Jbeta primers. Produced via immunoSEQ multiplex PCR; TCRdb's table is partial and in-frame only. This listing includes 50,000 to 70,000 clones. This sample stems from a study of cytomegalovirus exposure and HLA in healthy donors. Notes on the study in general: Previous analysis showed most TCR beta V segments were productive about 90% or about 30% of the time. Reports indicate that TCR beta sequences accurately predicted the HLA-A and HLA-B alleles of most subjects.

V dropped 3 bases and J dropped 2 bases, with 17 bases sitting between them. CDR1 is SGDLS, CDR2 YYNGEE, per germline. There are 16 residues in the CDR3. V is TRBV9 and J is TRBJ1-2, with D tentatively TRBD1 (6 bases). The clonotype originates from a man aged 50 to 60 in good health and CMV-seropositive. The sequenced sample consisted of PBMCs. The CDR3 bases are TGTGCCAGCAGCGCATCCAAGGACAGAGGGAACTATGGCTACACCTTC. This encodes CASSASKDRGNYGYTF.